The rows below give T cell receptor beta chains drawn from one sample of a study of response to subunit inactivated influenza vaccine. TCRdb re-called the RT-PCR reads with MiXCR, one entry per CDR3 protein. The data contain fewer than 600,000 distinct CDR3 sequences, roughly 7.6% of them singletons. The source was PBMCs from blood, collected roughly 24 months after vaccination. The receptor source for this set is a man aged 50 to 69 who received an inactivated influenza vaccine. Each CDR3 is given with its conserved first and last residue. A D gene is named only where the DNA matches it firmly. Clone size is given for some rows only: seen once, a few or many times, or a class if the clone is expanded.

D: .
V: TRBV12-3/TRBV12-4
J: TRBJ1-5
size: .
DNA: TGTGCCAGCGAGACGGGGTCAGGGTCGGGCAATCAGCCCCAGCATTTT
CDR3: CASETGSGSGNQPQHF

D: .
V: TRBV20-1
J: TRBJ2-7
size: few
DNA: TGCAGTTCGACACAGACAGTCTACGAGCAGTACTTC
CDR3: CSSTQTVYEQYF

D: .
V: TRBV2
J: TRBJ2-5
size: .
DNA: TGTGCCAGCAGTGACGGGCCCCAGTACTTC
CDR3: CASSDGPQYF

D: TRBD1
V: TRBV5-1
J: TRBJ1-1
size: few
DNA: TGCGCCAGCAGCTTACAGGGGGCTGGTGGGACTGAAGCTTTCTTT
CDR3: CASSLQGAGGTEAFF

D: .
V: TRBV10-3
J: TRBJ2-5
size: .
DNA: TGTGCCATCAGTGCAGCGAGCCAAGAGACCCAGTACTTC
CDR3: CAISAASQETQYF

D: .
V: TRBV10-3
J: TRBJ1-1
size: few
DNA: TGTGCCATCAGCACCCAAAGAGACACTGAAGCTTTCTTT
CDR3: CAISTQRDTEAFF

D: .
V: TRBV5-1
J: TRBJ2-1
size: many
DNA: TGCGCCAGCAGCTGGCGGGCTGAGCAGTTCTTC
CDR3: CASSWRAEQFF

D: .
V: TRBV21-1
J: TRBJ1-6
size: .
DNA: TGTGCCAGCAGCAAGCGGGGACAGATATTCTCCTATAATTCACCCCTCCACTTT
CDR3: CASSKRGQIFSYNSPLHF

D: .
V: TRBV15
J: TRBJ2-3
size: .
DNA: TGTGCCACCAGGGACGCACACAGGGGAGGCTTGGCAGATACGCAGTATTTT
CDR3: CATRDAHRGGLADTQYF

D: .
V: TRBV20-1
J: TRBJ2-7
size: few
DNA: TGCAGTGCTAGTTGGGACACCCCCTACGAGCAGTACTTC
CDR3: CSASWDTPYEQYF